The 12 T cell receptor beta chains presented below share a single source sample, sequenced in a study of blood T cell repertoires in COVID-19. Produced via immunoSEQ multiplex PCR; TCRdb's table is partial and in-frame only. Of some 120,000 clones in the sample, 85% were seen once. The specimen was peripheral blood. These receptors were collected from a man older than 75 with active or convalescent COVID-19.

The rearrangement links TRBV9 to TRBJ2-3; D is unclear. Germline CDR1 SGDLS, CDR2 YYNGEE. The CDR3 is made up of 15 amino acids. Trimming removed 0 bases at V and 9 bases at J, with 17 bases between. The DNA for the CDR3 is TGTGCCAGCAGCGTAGATGGCTCGGAGAGCGAGACGCAGTATTTT. Protein: CASSVDGSESETQYF.

The rearrangement links TRBV9 to TRBJ2-1; tentative D call: TRBD1 (6 bases). CDR3 length: 14 residues. V lost 1 base, J lost 5 bases, and 10 bases lay in between. CDR1 and CDR2 (germline): SGDLS, YYNGEE. As DNA, the CDR3 is TGTGCCAGCAGCGTATTGGCAGGGGACAATGAGCAGTTCTTC. It translates to CASSVLAGDNEQFF.

The rearrangement uses TRBV4-2 and TRBJ2-3; 10 nucleotides agree with TRBD2. The CDR3 is 17 amino acids. The V and J ends lost 4 bases and 2 bases, in that order; junction bases with no gene match: 9. Germline CDR1 LGHNA, CDR2 YNFKEQ. CDR3 DNA: TGTGCCAGCAGCCGTGGAGACGGACTAGCGGTCACAGATACGCAGTATTTT. Its protein is CASSRGDGLAVTDTQYF.

This clone showed up just once. The chain links TRBV2 to TRBJ1-4; 8 nucleotides agree with TRBD1. V shed 1 base, J shed 0 bases, and the junction held 16 bases outside the gene matches. Germline lookup yields CDR1 SNHLY and CDR2 FYNNEI. This CDR3 comprises 21 residues. The CDR3 sequence: CASSEEYRGQGAPPTNEKLFF. CDR3 nucleotides: TGTGCCAGCAGTGAAGAGTATAGAGGGCAGGGGGCGCCCCCAACTAATGAAAAACTGTTTTTT.

This clone was found a few times. This chain joins TRBV27 and TRBJ2-7, with a weak D call TRBD1 (6 bases). Germline V gene data show CDR1 as MNHEY and CDR2 as SMNVEV (reference sequence). V gave up 8 bases and J gave up 2 bases, with 10 bases separating them. CDR3 size: 12 residues. CDR3 DNA: TGTGCCAGCGGGGACAAGGCCTACGAGCAGTACTTC. It codes for CASGDKAYEQYF.

This clone was counted once. Written as DNA, the CDR3 is TGTGCCAGCAGCGTCCGCGGGACAGGGGGCGCAGATACGCAGTATTTT. Protein product: CASSVRGTGGADTQYF. The chain employs TRBV14 and TRBJ2-3; the match to TRBD1 covers 12 bases. Germline V gene lookup returns CDR1 SGHDN and CDR2 FVKESK. Trimming at V came to 5 bases and at J to 4 bases, leaving 7 bases not matched to a gene. The CDR3 sequence is 16 residues long.

This chain links TRBV12-3 or TRBV12-4 with TRBJ2-5; 7 nucleotides line up with TRBD1. J lost 3 bases, V lost 6 bases, and 4 bases had no gene match. The CDR3 covers 13 residues. CDR3 residues: CASRQGTEETQYF. In DNA, the CDR3 is TGTGCCAGCAGGCAGGGGACAGAAGAGACCCAGTACTTC.

J is TRBJ2-5 and V is TRBV5-1; tentative D call: TRBD1 (6 bases). V dropped 1 base and J dropped 5 bases, with 18 bases sitting between them. CDR1 and CDR2 (germline): SGHRS, YFSETQ. CDR3 length: 16 residues. The CDR3 loop is CASSLLGQGNRETQYF. The CDR3 nucleotides are TGCGCCAGCAGCTTGTTGGGGCAGGGGAATAGGGAGACCCAGTACTTC. The variable domain in full, with the rest retrieved from reference TRBV5-1 and TRBJ2-5, is KAGVTQTPRYLIKTRGQQVTLSCSPISGHRSVSWYQQTPGQGLQFLFEYFSETQRNKGNFPGRFSGRQFSNSRSEMNVSTLELGDSALYLCASSLLGQGNRETQYFGPGTRLLVL.

The V call is TRBV28, the J call TRBJ1-3; 7 bases map to TRBD1. The trim removed 3 bases at V and 8 bases at J, leaving 4 bases unmatched. This CDR3 has 13 residues. Looked up from germline, CDR1 is MDHEN and CDR2 is SYDVKM. The CDR3 is CASSLTGRDTIYF. The DNA of the CDR3 is TGTGCCAGCAGTTTGACAGGGCGGGACACCATATATTTT.

The chain links TRBV19 to TRBJ1-4, with D perhaps TRBD1 (5 bases). There are 13 residues in the CDR3. The germline V gene has CDR1 LNHDA and CDR2 SQIVND (reference sequence). Trimming pared 6 bases from V and 7 bases from J, leaving 12 bases between. The CDR3 nucleotides read TGTGCCAGTAGATCAGGGCCCCCTGAAAAACTGTTTTTT. Encoded protein: CASRSGPPEKLFF. Together with reference TRBV19 and TRBJ1-4, the CDR3 gives the full variable domain: DGGITQSPKYLFRKEGQNVTLSCEQNLNHDAMYWYRQDPGQGLRLIYYSQIVNDFQKGDIAEGYSVSREKKESFPLTVTSAQKNPTAFYLCASRSGPPEKLFFGSGTQLSVL.

The chain has TRBV28 and TRBJ2-5; tentatively, D is TRBD1 (5 bases). This CDR3 is built from 13 residues. Germline V CDR1 and CDR2: MDHEN, SYDVKM. The V and J ends lost 5 bases and 4 bases respectively, with 11 bases between them. The CDR3 DNA follows: TGTGCCAGCAGTAAGAACAGGAGAGAGACCCAGTACTTC. Its translation: CASSKNRRETQYF.

This clone came up once. The J gene is TRBJ1-2, the V gene TRBV6-5; D may be TRBD1 (5 bases). Germline V gives CDR1 MNHEY, CDR2 SVGAGI. Trimming cost V 3 bases and J 3 bases, with 8 bases left between them. The CDR3 is 13 amino acids. This CDR3 reads CASSYTGYYGYTF. The CDR3 nucleotides are TGTGCCAGCAGTTATACAGGATACTATGGCTACACCTTC.